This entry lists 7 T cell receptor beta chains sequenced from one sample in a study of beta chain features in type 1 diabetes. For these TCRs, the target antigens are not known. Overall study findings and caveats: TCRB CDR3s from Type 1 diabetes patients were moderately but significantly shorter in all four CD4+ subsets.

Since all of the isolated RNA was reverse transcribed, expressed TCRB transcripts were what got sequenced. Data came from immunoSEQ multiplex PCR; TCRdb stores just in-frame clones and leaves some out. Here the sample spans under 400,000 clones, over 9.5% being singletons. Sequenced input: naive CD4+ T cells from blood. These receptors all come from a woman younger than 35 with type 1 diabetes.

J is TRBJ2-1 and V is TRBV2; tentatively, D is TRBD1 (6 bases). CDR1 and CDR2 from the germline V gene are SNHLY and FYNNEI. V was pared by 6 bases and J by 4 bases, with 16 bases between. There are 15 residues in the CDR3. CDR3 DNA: TGTGCCAGCAGCCTAATTACAGGGACATACAATGAGCAGTTCTTC. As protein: CASSLITGTYNEQFF.

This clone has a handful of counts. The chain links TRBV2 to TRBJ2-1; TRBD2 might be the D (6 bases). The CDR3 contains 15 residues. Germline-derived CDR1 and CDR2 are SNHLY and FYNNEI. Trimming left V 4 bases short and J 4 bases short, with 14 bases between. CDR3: CASSGLEGPYNEQFF. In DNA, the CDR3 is TGTGCCAGCAGTGGACTAGAGGGTCCATACAATGAGCAGTTCTTC.

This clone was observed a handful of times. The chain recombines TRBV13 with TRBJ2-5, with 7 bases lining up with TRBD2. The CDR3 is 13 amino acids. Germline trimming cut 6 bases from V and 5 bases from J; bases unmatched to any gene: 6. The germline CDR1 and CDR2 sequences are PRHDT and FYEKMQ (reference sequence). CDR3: CASRPSGAETQYF. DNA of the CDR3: TGTGCCAGCAGGCCCAGCGGGGCGGAGACCCAGTACTTC.

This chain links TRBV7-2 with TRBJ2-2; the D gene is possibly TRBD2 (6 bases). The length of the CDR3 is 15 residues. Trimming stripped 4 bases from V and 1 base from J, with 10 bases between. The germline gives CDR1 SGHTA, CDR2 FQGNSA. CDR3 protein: CASSSQGLNTGELFF. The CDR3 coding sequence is TGTGCCAGCAGCTCCCAGGGACTGAACACCGGGGAGCTGTTTTTT.

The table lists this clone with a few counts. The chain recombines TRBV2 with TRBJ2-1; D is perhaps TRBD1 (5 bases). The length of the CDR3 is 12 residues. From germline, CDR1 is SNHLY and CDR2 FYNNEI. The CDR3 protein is CAFVQGNNEQFF. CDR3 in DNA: TGTGCTTTCGTTCAGGGTAACAATGAGCAGTTCTTC.

The CDR3 here is CSTQMGDSQPQHF. CDR3 sequence (DNA): TGCAGCACCCAAATGGGGGACAGTCAGCCCCAGCATTTT. The chain carries TRBV29-1 and TRBJ1-5; 7 bases are a match to TRBD1. The CDR3 sequence is 13 residues long. V shed 8 bases, J shed 6 bases, and the junction held 10 bases outside the gene matches. Germline lookup yields CDR1 SQVTM and CDR2 ANQGSEA.

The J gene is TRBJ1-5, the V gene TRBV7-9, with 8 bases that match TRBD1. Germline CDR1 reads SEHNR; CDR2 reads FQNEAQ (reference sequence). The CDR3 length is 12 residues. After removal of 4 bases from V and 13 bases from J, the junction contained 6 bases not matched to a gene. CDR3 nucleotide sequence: TGTGCCAGCAGCTCTGGACAGGGACGACAGCATTTT. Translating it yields CASSSGQGRQHF.